Included here is one T cell receptor (beta chain) sequence, with context. Followed longitudinally, the Seattle patients had been enrolled during active infection. Germline loops: CDR1 SGDLS, CDR2 YYNGEE. V was trimmed by 3 bases and J by 0 bases, leaving 21 bases between them. The CDR3 spans 18 residues. Original handling: Using reference gene primer amplification, nucleated cell counts were estimated. TCRdb's table, derived via immunoSEQ multiplex PCR, lists solely in-frame clones and lacks some. That table gives V, J and clone size, and the DNA gave D and trimming. The data contain hundreds of thousands of clones, about 88% of them singletons. The source of the sample is a study of blood T cell repertoires in COVID-19. As for the study in general: COVID-19 samples, acute and convalescent, were from the United States, Italy and Spain. In each case, the material was cDNA or gDNA derived from T cells, B-cell-depleted T cells, or PBMCs.

The source of this sequence is a woman aged 25 to 45 with COVID-19, enrolled during active disease. The sequencing sample was made of peripheral blood. The chain employs TRBV9 and TRBJ1-2, with a tentative D call TRBD1 (6 bases). The CDR3, as DNA: TGTGCCAGCAGCGGCTACAGGGAAAGGGCCTTAGCTAACTATGGCTACACCTTC. This codes for CASSGYRERALANYGYTF. The complete variable domain, with remaining parts taken from reference TRBV9 and TRBJ1-2, reads DSGVTQTPKHLITATGQRVTLRCSPRSGDLSVYWYQQSLDQGLQFLIQYYNGEERAKGNILERFSAQQFPDLHSELNLSSLELGDSALYFCASSGYRERALANYGYTFGSGTRLTVV.